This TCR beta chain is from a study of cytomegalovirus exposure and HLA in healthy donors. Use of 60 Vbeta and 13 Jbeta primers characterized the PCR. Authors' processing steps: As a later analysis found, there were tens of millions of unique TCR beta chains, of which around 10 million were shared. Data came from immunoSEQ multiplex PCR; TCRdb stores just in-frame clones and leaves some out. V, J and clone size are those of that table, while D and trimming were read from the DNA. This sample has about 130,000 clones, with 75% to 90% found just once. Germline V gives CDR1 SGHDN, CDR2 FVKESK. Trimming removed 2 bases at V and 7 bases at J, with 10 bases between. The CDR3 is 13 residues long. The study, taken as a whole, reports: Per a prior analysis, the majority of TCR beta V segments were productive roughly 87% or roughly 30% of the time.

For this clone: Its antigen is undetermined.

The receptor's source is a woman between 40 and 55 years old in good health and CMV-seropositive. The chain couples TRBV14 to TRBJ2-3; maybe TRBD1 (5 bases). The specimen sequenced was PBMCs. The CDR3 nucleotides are TGTGCCAGCAGCCAACAAAGGGGTTATACGCAGTATTTT. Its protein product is CASSQQRGYTQYF. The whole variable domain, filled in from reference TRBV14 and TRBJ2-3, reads EAGVTQFPSHSVIEKGQTVTLRCDPISGHDNLYWYRRVMGKEIKFLLHFVKESKQDESGMPNNRFLAERTGGTYSTLKVQPAELEDSGVYFCASSQQRGYTQYFGPGTRLTVL.